The text below deals with one TCR beta chain. Terminally differentiated effector memory CD45RA+ cells were excluded from the naive CD8 cells, which were CD45RO-negative and positively selected for CCR7. This record belongs to a study of shared clonotypes between healthy human individuals. Profiled with immunoSEQ multiplex PCR; TCRdb holds only in-frame clones, not every one. The sample has under 700,000 clones; 90% to 95% are singletons. This CDR3 has 13 residues. Germline V CDR1 and CDR2: MNHEY, SMNVEV (reference sequence). V lost 0 bases and J lost 8, with 8 bases in between. This receptor was taken from a woman aged 25 to 39 in good health. Material for sequencing was naive CD8+ T cells sorted from blood. The genes are TRBV27 and TRBJ2-1; D not resolved. The DNA of the CDR3 is TGTGCCAGCAGTTTATCGGAAGGGTATGAGCAGTTCTTC. As protein: CASSLSEGYEQFF.